This T cell receptor beta chain was recovered during a study of blood T cell repertoires in COVID-19. Study-level background: Acute-phase and convalescent COVID-19 samples originated in the United States, Italy and Spain. In each case, the material was cDNA or gDNA derived from T cells, B-cell-depleted T cells, or PBMCs.

This table comes from immunoSEQ multiplex PCR, and its TCRdb copy is limited to in-frame clones, with some not included. Among 150,000 to 200,000 clones listed, 70% to 90% were seen once. V lost 5 bases and J lost 8, with 18 bases in between. The length of the CDR3 is 13 residues. CDR1 is GTSNPN, CDR2 SVGIG, per germline (reference sequence). Sequences were obtained from peripheral blood. J is TRBJ1-2 and V is TRBV30; D may be TRBD1 (5 bases). The source is a human donor in a cohort sampled during active COVID-19. This chain's CDR3 is CAWVRQGGAGYTF. The CDR3 coding sequence is TGTGCCTGGGTTCGGCAGGGTGGGGCAGGCTACACCTTC.